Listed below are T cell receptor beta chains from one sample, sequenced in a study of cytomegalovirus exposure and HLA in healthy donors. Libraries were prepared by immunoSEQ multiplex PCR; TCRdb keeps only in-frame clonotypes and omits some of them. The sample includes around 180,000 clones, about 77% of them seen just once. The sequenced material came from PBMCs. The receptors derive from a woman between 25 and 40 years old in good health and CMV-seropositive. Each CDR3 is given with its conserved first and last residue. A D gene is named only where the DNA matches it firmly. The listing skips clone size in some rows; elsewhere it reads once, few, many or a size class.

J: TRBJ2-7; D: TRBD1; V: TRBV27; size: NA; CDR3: CASSIYRGQYEQYF; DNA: TGTGCCAGCAGTATCTACAGGGGGCAATACGAGCAGTACTTC
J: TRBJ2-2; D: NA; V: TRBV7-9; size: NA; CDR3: CASSITGRSAGELFF; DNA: TGTGCCAGCAGTATAACCGGGAGAAGCGCCGGGGAGCTGTTTTTT
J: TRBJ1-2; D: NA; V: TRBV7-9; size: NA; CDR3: CASSPPGVVGYTF; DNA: TGTGCCAGCAGCCCTCCGGGGGTGGTTGGCTACACCTTC
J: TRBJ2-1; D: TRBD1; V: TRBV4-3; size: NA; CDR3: CASSQGHRGTDEQFF; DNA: TGCGCCAGCAGCCAAGGCCACAGGGGGACGGATGAGCAGTTCTTC
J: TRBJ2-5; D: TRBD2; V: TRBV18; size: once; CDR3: CASSQAPGLAEETQYF; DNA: TGTGCCAGCTCACAGGCTCCGGGACTAGCGGAAGAGACCCAGTACTTC
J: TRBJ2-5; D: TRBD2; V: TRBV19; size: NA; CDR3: CASSIVAGGPQETQYF; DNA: TGTGCCAGTAGTATAGTTGCGGGGGGGCCCCAAGAGACCCAGTACTTC
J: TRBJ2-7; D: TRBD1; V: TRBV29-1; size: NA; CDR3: CSVEGPGQGYEQYF; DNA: TGCAGCGTTGAGGGCCCGGGACAGGGCTACGAGCAGTACTTC
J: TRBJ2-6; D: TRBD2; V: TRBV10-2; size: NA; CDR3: CASSEAGGGANVLTF; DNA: TGCGCCAGCAGTGAGGCGGGAGGTGGGGCCAACGTCCTGACTTTC
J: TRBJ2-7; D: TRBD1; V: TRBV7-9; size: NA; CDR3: CASSFVRTGLYEQYF; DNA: TGTGCCAGCAGCTTTGTCAGGACAGGGTTATACGAGCAGTACTTC
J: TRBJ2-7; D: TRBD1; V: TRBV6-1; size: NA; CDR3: CASSEGAAGSYEQYF; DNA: TGTGCCAGCAGCGAGGGGGCCGCAGGGTCCTACGAGCAGTACTTC
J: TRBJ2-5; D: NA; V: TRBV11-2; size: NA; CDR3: CASSPRGSTETQYF; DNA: TGTGCCAGCAGCCCCAGGGGTTCTACAGAGACCCAGTACTTC
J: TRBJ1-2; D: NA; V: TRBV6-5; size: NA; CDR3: CASSYDVLANYGYTF; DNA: TGTGCCAGCAGTTACGACGTACTAGCTAACTATGGCTACACCTTC
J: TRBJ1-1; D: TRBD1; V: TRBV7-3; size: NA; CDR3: CASSLNRGRIPPTEAFF; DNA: TGTGCCAGCAGCTTAAACAGGGGGCGTATTCCCCCCACTGAAGCTTTCTTT
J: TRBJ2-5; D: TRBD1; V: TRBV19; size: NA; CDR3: CASGGQAQETQYF; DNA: TGTGCCAGTGGGGGACAGGCTCAAGAGACCCAGTACTTC
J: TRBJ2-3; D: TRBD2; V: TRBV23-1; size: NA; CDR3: CASSRSSRGGRHTQYF; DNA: TGCGCCAGCAGTCGATCCTCCCGGGGGGGCAGGCATACGCAGTATTTT
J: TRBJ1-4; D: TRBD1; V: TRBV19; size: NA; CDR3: CASSIRTGTTTNEKLFF; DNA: TGTGCCAGTAGTATACGGACAGGTACAACAACTAATGAAAAACTGTTTTTT
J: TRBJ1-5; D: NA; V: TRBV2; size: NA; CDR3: CASSYEPLNQPQHF; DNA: TGTGCCAGCAGCTATGAACCCCTCAATCAGCCCCAGCATTTT
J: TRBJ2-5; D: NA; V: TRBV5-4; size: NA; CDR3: CASSGGTPWDQYF; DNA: TGTGCCAGCAGCGGCGGGACTCCTTGGGACCAGTACTTC
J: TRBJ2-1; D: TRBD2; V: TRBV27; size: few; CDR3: CASGILTGLSNEQFF; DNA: TGTGCCAGCGGCATATTGACGGGACTAAGCAATGAGCAGTTCTTC
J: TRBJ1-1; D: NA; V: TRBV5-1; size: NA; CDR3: CASSPLDRTEAFF; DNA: TGCGCCAGCAGCCCTCTCGACAGGACGGAAGCTTTCTTT
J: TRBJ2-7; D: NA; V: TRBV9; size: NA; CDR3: CASSVGPASRGTPYEQYF; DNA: TGTGCCAGCAGCGTAGGTCCAGCCTCTCGGGGGACCCCTTACGAGCAGTACTTC
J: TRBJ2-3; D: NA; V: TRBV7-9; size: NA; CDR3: CASSPGGTDTQYF; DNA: TGTGCCAGCAGCCCCGGAGGGACAGATACGCAGTATTTT
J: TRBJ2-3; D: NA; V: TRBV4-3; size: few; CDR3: CASSQEAGGTDTQYF; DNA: TGCGCCAGCAGCCAAGAAGCAGGGGGCACAGATACGCAGTATTTT
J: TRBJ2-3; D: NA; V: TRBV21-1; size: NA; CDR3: CASSQTGMINTQYF; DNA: TGTGCCAGCAGTCAAACAGGGATGATTAACACGCAGTATTTT
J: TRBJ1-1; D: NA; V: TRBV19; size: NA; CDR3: CASSWPGGLNTEAFF; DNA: TGTGCCAGTAGCTGGCCGGGGGGTTTGAACACTGAAGCTTTCTTT
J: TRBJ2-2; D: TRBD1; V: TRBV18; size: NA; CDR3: CASSPLATGGLGELFF; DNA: TGTGCCAGCTCACCTCTCGCGACAGGGGGCCTCGGGGAGCTGTTTTTT
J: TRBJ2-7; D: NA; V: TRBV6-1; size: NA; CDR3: CASRTEAKRYEQYF; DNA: TGTGCCAGCAGGACAGAGGCAAAAAGATACGAGCAGTACTTC
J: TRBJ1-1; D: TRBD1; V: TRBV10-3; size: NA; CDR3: CAIGTGGTITEAFF; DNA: TGTGCCATCGGGACAGGGGGAACGATCACTGAAGCTTTCTTT
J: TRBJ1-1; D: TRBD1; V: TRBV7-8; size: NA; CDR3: CASSPRDRDTEAFF; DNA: TGTGCCAGCAGCCCCCGGGACAGGGACACTGAAGCTTTCTTT
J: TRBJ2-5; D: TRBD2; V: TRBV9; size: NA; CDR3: CASSVNLGEGRETQYF; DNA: TGTGCCAGCAGCGTCAACCTTGGGGAGGGCAGAGAGACCCAGTACTTC
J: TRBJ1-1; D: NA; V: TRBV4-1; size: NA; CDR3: CASSQAGLSEAFF; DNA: TGCGCCAGCAGCCAAGCGGGGTTGAGTGAAGCTTTCTTT
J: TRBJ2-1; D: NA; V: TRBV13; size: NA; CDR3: CASSDPGNEQFF; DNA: TGTGCCAGCAGCGACCCGGGGAATGAGCAGTTCTTC